This TCR beta chain was identified during a study of CD8+ T cells in alopecia areata listed by TCRdb under 2018. With regard to the full study: The treated patients, all with moderate-to-severe alopecia areata, were enrolled in an open-label pilot trial of oral tofacitinib given at 5 to 10 mg twice daily. immunoSEQ multiplex PCR using 35 Vbeta forward primers and 13 Jbeta reverse primers was used to amplify TCRbeta CDR3 regions. Patients received tofacitinib for 6 to 18 months and were then followed off drug for 6 months to check for delayed response and recurrence. Scalp tissue and sorted CD4+ and CD8+ peripheral blood T cells from patchy and totalis/universalis alopecia areata patients and from healthy controls were covered by human TCRbeta sequencing. Patients on tofacitinib were biopsied at baseline and after 4 and 24 weeks of treatment, and several of the patients also had a later scalp biopsy. RNA came from the PAXgene miRNA kit for fixed scalp, the miRNeasy kit for PBMCs, and the RNeasy kit for mouse skin. Clonality in the scalp was compared among normal scalp (n=4), patchy alopecia areata scalp (n=8), and alopecia totalis/universalis scalp (n=8). The study used high-throughput TCRbeta sequencing to examine T cell clonal expansion in alopecia areata, in both the C3H/HeJ mouse model and human patients. General study outcomes and caveats: Compared with normal scalp, lesional scalp had higher clonality and more expanded CD8+ clones, particularly in alopecia totalis/universalis, a pattern that suggests antigenic drive. Shared TCR sequences between patients were less evident than in mice, which may be partly attributable to HLA diversity in the patient population. Scalp TCR repertoire analysis is complicated because resident alphabeta T cells in normal human skin are also sequenced, whereas mouse skin is dominated by gammadelta T cells.

This sample's time point label indicates: baseline before oral tofacitinib. From alopecia areata patients, peripheral blood was collected along with lesional scalp punch biopsies. After PBMCs were isolated by density centrifugation and stained for CD3, CD4 and CD8, a FACSAria was used to sort CD4+ and CD8+ T cells. As to this clone: Its target antigen remains unknown. Per-nucleotide qualities are absent, and no much larger clonotype sits a single base away.

Trimming at the junction amounts to 7 bases on V and 0 bases on J, and the germline ends lie 10 bases apart. The CDR3 measures 14 amino acids from cysteine to phenylalanine. Only CDR3 DNA is held: 42 bases, read in frame from base 1. The germline V gene yields MGHDK for CDR1 and SYGVNS for CDR2. The method was the immunoSEQ multiplex PCR assay. To provide template for TCR sequencing, every sample had RNA extracted and reverse transcribed into cDNA. First-strand cDNA was synthesized with SuperScript III using a 2:1 mix of oligo-dT and random hexamers. A synthetic immune receptor repertoire was used to gauge amplification bias, and whatever bias remained was removed computationally. As for the authors' bioinformatics: Raw reads were preprocessed to remove errors, and CDR3 was defined by IMGT conventions from the conserved cysteine to phenylalanine. Clonality was computed by normalizing Shannon entropy by log2 of the number of productive unique TCRs and subtracting the result from 1. Scalp TCRbeta sequences were cross-referenced with sorted blood CD4 and CD8 repertoires so that the CD4 or CD8 identity of scalp clones could be inferred. The immuneACCESS repertoire file appears here via TCRdb, limited to in-frame rearrangements. These files lack a portion of the clones; in checked studies, under half of the deficit traces to unresolved V genes, and the cause of the others is not known. V, J and clone size are those of that table, while D and trimming were read from the DNA. This sample is represented by some 170,000 clones; about 72% of them were singletons. The ten most abundant clones make up about an eighth of the sample.

The clonotype comes from a human donor with alopecia areata. The input for sequencing was CD8+ T cells sorted from blood, taken at week 0. The rearranged chain carries TRBV25-1 and TRBJ2-1, with no D gene named confidently. The CDR3 region has the sequence CASKQASSYNEQFF. Here is the DNA: TGTGCCAGCAAGCAGGCTAGCTCCTACAATGAGCAGTTCTTC.